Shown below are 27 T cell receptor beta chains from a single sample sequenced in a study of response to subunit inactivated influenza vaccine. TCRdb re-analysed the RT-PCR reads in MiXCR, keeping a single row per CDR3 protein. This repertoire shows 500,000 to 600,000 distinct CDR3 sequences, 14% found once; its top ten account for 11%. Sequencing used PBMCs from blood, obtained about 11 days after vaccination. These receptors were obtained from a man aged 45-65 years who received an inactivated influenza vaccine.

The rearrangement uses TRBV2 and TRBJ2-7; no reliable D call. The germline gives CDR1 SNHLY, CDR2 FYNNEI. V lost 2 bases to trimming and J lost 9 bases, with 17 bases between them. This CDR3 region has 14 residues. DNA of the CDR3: TGTGCCAGCAGTGAAAGTAGGGCCCTCTCACGGCAGTACTTC. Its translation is CASSESRALSRQYF.

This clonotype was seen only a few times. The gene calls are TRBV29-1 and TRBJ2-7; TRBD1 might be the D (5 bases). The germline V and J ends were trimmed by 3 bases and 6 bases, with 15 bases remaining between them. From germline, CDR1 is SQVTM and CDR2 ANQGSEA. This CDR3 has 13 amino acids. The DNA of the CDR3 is TGCAGCGTTGATGGCAGGGTCGATTCCGAGCAGTACTTC. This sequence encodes CSVDGRVDSEQYF.

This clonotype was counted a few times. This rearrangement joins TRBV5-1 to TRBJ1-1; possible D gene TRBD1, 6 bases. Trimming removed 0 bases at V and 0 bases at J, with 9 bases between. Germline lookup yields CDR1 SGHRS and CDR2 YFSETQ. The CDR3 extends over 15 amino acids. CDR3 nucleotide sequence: TGCGCCAGCAGCTTGGCCCGGGGGCTGAACACTGAAGCTTTCTTT. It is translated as CASSLARGLNTEAFF.

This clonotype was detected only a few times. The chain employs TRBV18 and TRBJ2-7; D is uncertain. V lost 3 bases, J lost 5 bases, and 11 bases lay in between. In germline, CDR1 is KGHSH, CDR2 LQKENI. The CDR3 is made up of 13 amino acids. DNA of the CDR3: TGTGCCAGCTCACCCCGACTGGAGAACGAGCAGTACTTC. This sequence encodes CASSPRLENEQYF. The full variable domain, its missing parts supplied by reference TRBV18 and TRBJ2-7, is NAGVMQNPRHLVRRRGQEARLRCSPMKGHSHVYWYRQLPEEGLKFMVYLQKENIIDESGMPKERFSAEFPKEGPSILRIQQVVRGDSAAYFCASSPRLENEQYFGPGTRLTVT.

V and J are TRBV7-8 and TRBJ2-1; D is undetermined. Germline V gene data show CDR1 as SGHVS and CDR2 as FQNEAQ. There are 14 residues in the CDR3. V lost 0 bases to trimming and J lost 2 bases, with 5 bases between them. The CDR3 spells CASSLAQPYNEQFF. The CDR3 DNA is TGTGCCAGCAGCTTAGCACAGCCCTACAATGAGCAGTTCTTC.

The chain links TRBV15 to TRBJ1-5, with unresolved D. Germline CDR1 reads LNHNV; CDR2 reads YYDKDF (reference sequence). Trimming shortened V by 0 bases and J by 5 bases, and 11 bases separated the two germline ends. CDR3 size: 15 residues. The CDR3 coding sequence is TGTGCCACCAGCAGAGATGGTTCGGGGTATCAGCCCCAGCATTTT. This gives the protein CATSRDGSGYQPQHF. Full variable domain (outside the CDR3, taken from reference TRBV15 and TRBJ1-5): DAMVIQNPRYQVTQFGKPVTLSCSQTLNHNVMYWYQQKSSQAPKLLFHYYDKDFNNEADTPDNFQSRRPNTSFCFLDIRSPGLGDTAMYLCATSRDGSGYQPQHFGDGTRLSIL.

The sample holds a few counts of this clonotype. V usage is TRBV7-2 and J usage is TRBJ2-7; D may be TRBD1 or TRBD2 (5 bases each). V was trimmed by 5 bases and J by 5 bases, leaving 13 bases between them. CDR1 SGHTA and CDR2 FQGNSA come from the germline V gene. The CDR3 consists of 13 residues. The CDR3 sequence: CASSRRAGNEQYF. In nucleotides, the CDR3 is TGTGCCAGCAGCCGCAGGGCCGGGAACGAGCAGTACTTC.

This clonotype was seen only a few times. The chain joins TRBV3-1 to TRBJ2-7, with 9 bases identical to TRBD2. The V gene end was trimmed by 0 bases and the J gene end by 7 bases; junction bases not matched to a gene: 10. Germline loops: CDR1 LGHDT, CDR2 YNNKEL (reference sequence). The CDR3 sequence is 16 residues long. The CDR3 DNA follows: TGTGCCAGCAGCCAAGAAGGGGGCGGGGGGGCGCGGGAGCAGTACTTC. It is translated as CASSQEGGGGAREQYF.

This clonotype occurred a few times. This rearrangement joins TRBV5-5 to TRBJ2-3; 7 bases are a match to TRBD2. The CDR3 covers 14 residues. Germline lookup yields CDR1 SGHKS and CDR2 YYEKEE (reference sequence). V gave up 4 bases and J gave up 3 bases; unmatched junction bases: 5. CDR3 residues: CASSNGRQTDTQYF. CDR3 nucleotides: TGTGCCAGCAGCAACGGGAGGCAGACAGATACGCAGTATTTT.

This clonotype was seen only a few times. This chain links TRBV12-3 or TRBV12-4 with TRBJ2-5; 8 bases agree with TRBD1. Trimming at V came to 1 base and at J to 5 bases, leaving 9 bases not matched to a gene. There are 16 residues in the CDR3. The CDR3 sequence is CASSLETGAAGETQYF. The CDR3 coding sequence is TGTGCCAGCAGTTTAGAGACAGGGGCGGCGGGGGAGACCCAGTACTTC.

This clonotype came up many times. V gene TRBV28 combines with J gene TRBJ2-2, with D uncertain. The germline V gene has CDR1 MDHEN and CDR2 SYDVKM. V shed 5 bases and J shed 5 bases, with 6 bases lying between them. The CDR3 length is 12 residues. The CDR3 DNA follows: TGTGCCAGCAGTACACCGACCGGGGAGCTGTTTTTT. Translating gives CASSTPTGELFF. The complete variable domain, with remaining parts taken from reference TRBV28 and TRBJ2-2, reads DVKVTQSSRYLVKRTGEKVFLECVQDMDHENMFWYRQDPGLGLRLIYFSYDVKMKEKGDIPEGYSVSREKKERFSLILESASTNQTSMYLCASSTPTGELFFGEGSRLTVL.

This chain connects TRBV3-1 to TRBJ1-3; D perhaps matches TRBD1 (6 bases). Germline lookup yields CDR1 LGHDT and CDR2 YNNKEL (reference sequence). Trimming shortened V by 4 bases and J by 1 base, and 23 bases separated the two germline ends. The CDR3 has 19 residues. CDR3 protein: CASSRLANGQYLSGNTIYF. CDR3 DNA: TGTGCCAGCAGCCGTTTAGCTAATGGACAGTATCTTTCTGGAAACACCATATATTTT.

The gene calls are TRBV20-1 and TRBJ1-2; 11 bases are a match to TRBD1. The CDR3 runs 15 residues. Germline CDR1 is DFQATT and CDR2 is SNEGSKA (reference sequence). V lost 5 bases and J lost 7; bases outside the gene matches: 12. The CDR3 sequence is CSAASGDRGSSGYTF. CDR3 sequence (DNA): TGCAGTGCTGCCTCCGGGGACAGGGGGTCTTCTGGCTACACCTTC.

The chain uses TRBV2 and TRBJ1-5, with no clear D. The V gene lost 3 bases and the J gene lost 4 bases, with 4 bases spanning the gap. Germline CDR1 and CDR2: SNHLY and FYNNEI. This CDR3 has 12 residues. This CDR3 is CASSEINQPQHF. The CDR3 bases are TGTGCCAGCAGTGAGATTAATCAGCCCCAGCATTTT.

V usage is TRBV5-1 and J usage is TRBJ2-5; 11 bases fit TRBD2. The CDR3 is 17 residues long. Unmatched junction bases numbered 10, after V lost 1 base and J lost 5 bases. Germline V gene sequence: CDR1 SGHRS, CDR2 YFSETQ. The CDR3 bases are TGCGCCAGCAGCTTGCTCAGAACTAGCGGGAGTCCGGAGACCCAGTACTTC. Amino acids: CASSLLRTSGSPETQYF. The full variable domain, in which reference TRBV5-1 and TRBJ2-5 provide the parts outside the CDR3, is KAGVTQTPRYLIKTRGQQVTLSCSPISGHRSVSWYQQTPGQGLQFLFEYFSETQRNKGNFPGRFSGRQFSNSRSEMNVSTLELGDSALYLCASSLLRTSGSPETQYFGPGTRLLVL.

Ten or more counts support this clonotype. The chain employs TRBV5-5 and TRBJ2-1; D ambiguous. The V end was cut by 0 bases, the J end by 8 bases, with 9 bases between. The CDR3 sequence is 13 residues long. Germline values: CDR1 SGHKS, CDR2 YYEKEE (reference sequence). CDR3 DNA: TGTGCCAGCAGCTTGGTCAGGATTGATGAGCAGTTCTTC. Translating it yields CASSLVRIDEQFF.

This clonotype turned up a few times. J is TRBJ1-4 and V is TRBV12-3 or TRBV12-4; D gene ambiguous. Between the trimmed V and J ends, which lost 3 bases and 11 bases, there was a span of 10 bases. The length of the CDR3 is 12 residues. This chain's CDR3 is CASSFGEGKLFF. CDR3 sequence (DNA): TGTGCCAGCAGTTTTGGCGAAGGGAAACTGTTTTTT.

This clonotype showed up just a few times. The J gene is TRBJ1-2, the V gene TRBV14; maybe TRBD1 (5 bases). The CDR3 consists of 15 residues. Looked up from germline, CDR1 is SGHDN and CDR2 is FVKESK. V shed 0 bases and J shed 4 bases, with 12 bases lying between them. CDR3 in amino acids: CASSQDLRGFYGYTF. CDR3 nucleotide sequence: TGTGCCAGCAGCCAAGATTTACGGGGGTTCTATGGCTACACCTTC.

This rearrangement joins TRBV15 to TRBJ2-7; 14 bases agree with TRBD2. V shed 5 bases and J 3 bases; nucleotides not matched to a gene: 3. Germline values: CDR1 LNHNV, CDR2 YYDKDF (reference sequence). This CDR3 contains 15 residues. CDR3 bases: TGTGCCACCAGCGCCGGGACTAGCGGGAGCTACGAGCAGTACTTC. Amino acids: CATSAGTSGSYEQYF.

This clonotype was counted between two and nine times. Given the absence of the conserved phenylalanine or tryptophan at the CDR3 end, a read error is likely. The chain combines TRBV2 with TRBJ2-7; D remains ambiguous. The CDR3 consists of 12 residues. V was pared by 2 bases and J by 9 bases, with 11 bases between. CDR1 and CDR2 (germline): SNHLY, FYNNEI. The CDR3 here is CASSEIPIVQYL. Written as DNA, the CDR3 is TGTGCCAGCAGTGAAATCCCCATCGTGCAGTACCTC.

CDR3 amino acids: CSVDEAGVKETQYF. As DNA, the CDR3 is TGCAGCGTTGATGAGGCAGGGGTGAAAGAGACCCAGTACTTC. The J gene is TRBJ2-5, the V gene TRBV29-1, with D perhaps TRBD1 (6 bases). The CDR3 totals 14 residues. Per the germline V gene, CDR1 is SQVTM and CDR2 is ANQGSEA. Trimming stripped 3 bases from V and 3 bases from J, with 14 bases between.

The CDR3 spells CASSYSLGEQFF. DNA for the CDR3: TGTGCCAGCAGTTACTCGTTAGGGGAGCAGTTCTTC. The chain uses TRBV6-6 and TRBJ2-1; no clear D gene. Germline CDR1 is MNHNY and CDR2 is SVGAGI (reference sequence). The CDR3 has 12 amino acids. Trimming cost V 0 bases and J 10 bases, with 7 bases left between them.

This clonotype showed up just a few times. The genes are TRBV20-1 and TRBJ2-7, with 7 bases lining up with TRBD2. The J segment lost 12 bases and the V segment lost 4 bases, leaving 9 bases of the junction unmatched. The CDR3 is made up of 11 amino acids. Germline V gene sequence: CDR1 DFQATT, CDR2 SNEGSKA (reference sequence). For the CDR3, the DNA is TGCAGTGCTACTCCGGGCGGGAGTCGGTACTTC. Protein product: CSATPGGSRYF.

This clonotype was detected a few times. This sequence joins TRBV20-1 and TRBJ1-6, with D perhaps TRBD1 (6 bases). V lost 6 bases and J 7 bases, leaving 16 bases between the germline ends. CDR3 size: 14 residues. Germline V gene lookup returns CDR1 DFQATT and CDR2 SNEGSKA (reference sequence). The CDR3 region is CSAERGGRNSPLHF. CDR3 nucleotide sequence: TGCAGTGCCGAAAGAGGGGGACGGAATTCACCCCTCCACTTT.

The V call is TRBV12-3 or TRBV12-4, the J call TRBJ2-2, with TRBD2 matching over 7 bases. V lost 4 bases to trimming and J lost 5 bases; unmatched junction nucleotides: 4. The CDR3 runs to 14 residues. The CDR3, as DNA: TGTGCCAGCAGTTCCAGGGAGGGGACCGGGGAGCTGTTTTTT. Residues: CASSSREGTGELFF.

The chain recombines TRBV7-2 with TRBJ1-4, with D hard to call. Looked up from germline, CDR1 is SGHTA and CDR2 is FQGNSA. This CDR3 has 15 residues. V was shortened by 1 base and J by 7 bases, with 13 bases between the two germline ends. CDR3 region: CASSLGPSSGEKLFF. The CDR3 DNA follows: TGTGCCAGCAGCTTAGGCCCTTCAAGCGGTGAAAAACTGTTTTTT.

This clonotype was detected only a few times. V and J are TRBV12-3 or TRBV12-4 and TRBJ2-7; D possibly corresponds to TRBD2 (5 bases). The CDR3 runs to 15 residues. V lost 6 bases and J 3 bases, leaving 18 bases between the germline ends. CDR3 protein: CASSTQGGPIYEQYF. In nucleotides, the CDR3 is TGTGCCAGCAGCACCCAAGGAGGTCCGATCTACGAGCAGTACTTC.